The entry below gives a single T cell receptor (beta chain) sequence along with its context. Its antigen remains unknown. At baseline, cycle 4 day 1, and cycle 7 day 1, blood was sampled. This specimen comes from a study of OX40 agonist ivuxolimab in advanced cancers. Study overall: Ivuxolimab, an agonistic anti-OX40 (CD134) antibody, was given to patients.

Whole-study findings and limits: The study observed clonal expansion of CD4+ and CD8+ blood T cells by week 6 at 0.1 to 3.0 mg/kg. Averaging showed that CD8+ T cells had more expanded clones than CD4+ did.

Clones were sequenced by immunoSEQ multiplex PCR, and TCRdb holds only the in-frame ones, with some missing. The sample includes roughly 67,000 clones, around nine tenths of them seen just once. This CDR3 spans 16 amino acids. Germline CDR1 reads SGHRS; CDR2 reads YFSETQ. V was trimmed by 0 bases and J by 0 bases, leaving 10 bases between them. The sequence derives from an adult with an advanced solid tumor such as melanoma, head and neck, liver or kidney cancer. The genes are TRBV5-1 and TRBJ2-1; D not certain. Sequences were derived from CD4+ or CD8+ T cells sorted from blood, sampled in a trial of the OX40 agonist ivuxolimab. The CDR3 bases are TGCGCCAGCAGCTTGGTGGCGGAGAGCTCCTACAATGAGCAGTTCTTC. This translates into CASSLVAESSYNEQFF.